This TCR beta chain was sequenced during a study of tumor-infiltrating lymphocytes in localized non-small cell lung cancer. Across the study: Some samples were collected after neoadjuvant chemotherapy; smokers, never-smokers and several histologies were included. Tumor tissue and non-adjacent uninvolved lung came from each patient.

As concerns this clone: Its antigen is not known.

V lost 6 bases and J 5 bases, leaving 17 bases between the germline ends. Germline CDR1 and CDR2: MNHEY and SVGAGI. The CDR3 runs to 15 residues. Only in-frame clones appear in the TCRdb table, and some are missing; sequencing was by immunoSEQ multiplex PCR. The sample carries 8,500 to 13,000 clones, approximately 64% recorded once. Study observations and caveats: Different pieces of the same tissue were used for each assay. Tumor T-cell fraction from TCR sequencing was not associated with recurrence-free survival (p = 0.61).

Sequenced sample: lung tumor tissue. The chain combines TRBV6-5 with TRBJ1-5; the D is unclear. This clonotype was sampled from a human donor with non-small cell lung cancer. The CDR3 protein is CASSKRTGVDQPQHF. In DNA form, the CDR3 reads TGTGCCAGCAGCAAACGTACCGGGGTGGATCAGCCCCAGCATTTT.